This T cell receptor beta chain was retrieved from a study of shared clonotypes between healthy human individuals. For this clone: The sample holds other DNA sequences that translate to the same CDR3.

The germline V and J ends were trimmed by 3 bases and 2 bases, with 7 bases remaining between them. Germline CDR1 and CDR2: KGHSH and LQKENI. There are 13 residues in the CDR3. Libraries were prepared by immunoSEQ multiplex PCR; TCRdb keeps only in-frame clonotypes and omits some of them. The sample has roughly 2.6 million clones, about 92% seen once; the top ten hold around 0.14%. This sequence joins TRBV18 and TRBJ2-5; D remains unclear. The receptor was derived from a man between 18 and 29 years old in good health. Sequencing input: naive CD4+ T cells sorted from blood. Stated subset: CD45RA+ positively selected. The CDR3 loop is CASSPLSQETQYF. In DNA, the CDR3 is TGTGCCAGCTCACCCCTTTCGCAAGAGACCCAGTACTTC. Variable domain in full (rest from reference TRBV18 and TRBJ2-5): NAGVMQNPRHLVRRRGQEARLRCSPMKGHSHVYWYRQLPEEGLKFMVYLQKENIIDESGMPKERFSAEFPKEGPSILRIQQVVRGDSAAYFCASSPLSQETQYFGPGTRLLVL.